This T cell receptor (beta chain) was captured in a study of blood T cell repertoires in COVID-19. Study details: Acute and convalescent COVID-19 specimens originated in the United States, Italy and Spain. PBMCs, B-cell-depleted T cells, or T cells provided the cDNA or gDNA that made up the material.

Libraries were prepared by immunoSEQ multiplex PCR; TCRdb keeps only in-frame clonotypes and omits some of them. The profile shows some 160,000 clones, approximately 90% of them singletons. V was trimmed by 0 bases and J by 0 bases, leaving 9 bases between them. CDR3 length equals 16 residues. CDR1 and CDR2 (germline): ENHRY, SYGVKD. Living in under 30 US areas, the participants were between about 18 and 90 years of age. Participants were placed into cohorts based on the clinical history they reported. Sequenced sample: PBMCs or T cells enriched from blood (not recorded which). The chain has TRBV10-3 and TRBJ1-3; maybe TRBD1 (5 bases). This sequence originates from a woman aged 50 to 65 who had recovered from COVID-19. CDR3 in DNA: TGTGCCATCAGTGAGTCGAAGGGGCTCTCTGGAAACACCATATATTTT. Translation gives CAISESKGLSGNTIYF.